This T cell receptor beta chain was captured by sequencing in a study of CD8 T cells in ankylosing spondylitis. Study-level results: Disease-linked clones were reportedly significantly enriched in matched ankylosing spondylitis synovial fluid. Previously reported in reactive arthritis synovial fluid and blood were some of the motif variants. A TCR beta motif of fewer than ten highly homologous variants appeared characteristic of ankylosing spondylitis blood.

Germline V lookup: CDR1 DFQATT, CDR2 SNEGSKA (reference sequence). With 6 bases clipped from V and 3 bases from J, the junction kept 7 bases outside the gene matches. CDR3 length: 13 amino acids. This clonotype was observed a handful of times. What it binds is not known. Scientists made TCR beta libraries using quantitative 5'-RACE with molecular barcodes. TCRdb re-analysed the 5' RACE reads in MiXCR, keeping a single row per CDR3 protein. The repertoire holds hundreds of thousands of distinct CDR3 sequences, with approximately 11% as singletons. Sequences were obtained from blood, either unsorted or a sorted T cell fraction (not recorded which). The chain employs TRBV20-1 and TRBJ1-1; 7 bases map to TRBD1. The sequence derives from a male donor with ankylosing spondylitis. CDR3 sequence reads: CSAGQALDTEAFF. The CDR3 coding sequence is TGCAGTGCAGGACAGGCTCTTGACACTGAAGCTTTCTTT.